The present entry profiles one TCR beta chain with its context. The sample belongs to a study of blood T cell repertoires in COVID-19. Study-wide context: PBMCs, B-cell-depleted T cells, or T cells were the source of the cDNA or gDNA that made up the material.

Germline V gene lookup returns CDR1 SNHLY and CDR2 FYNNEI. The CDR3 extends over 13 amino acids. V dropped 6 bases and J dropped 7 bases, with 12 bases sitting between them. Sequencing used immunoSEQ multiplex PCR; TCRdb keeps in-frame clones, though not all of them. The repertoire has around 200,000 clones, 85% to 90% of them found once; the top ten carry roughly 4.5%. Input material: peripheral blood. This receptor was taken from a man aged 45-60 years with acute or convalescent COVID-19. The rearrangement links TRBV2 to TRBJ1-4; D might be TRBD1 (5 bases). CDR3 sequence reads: CASRGREGEKLFF. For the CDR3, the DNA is TGTGCCAGCAGAGGCAGGGAAGGTGAAAAACTGTTTTTT.